A selection of T cell receptor beta chains follows, all from one sample in a study of OX40 agonist ivuxolimab in advanced cancers. The data were produced by immunoSEQ multiplex PCR, yet TCRdb's version contains in-frame clones alone and is incomplete. The table lists around 12,000 clones, roughly four fifths of them singletons. Sequencing was performed on CD4+ or CD8+ T cells sorted from blood, taken in a trial of the OX40 agonist ivuxolimab. The source of these receptors is an adult with an advanced solid tumor such as melanoma, head and neck, liver or kidney cancer. The CDR3 runs from the conserved cysteine through the conserved F or W. Each record gives: V gene, D gene, clone size, J gene, CDR3 protein, CDR3 DNA. D genes are given only for firm matches. Where a row states a size, it is once, few, many or the class of an expanded clone; other rows omit it.

V: TRBV7-9; D: .; size: .; J: TRBJ2-1; CDR3: CASSEGLNNEQFF; DNA: TGTGCCAGCAGCGAGGGCCTAAACAATGAGCAGTTCTTC
V: TRBV7-9; D: .; size: .; J: TRBJ2-7; CDR3: CASSPKQGPLSEQYF; DNA: TGTGCCAGCAGCCCAAAGCAGGGACCCCTTTCCGAGCAGTACTTC
V: TRBV5-6; D: .; size: few; J: TRBJ1-6; CDR3: CASSPDVWSPLHF; DNA: TGTGCCAGCAGCCCCGATGTATGGTCGCCCCTCCACTTT
V: TRBV5-1; D: TRBD2; size: .; J: TRBJ2-7; CDR3: CASSLGASGESFSYEQYF; DNA: TGCGCCAGCAGCTTGGGGGCTAGCGGGGAAAGTTTCTCCTACGAGCAGTACTTC
V: TRBV11-2; D: .; size: .; J: TRBJ2-5; CDR3: CASSPPKGYQETQYF; DNA: TGTGCCAGCAGCCCCCCCAAGGGGTACCAAGAGACCCAGTACTTC
V: TRBV4-1; D: .; size: .; J: TRBJ2-5; CDR3: CASSQPGTAYSSQYF; DNA: TGCGCCAGCAGCCAACCCGGGACCGCTTATTCGAGCCAGTACTTC
V: TRBV5-1; D: .; size: .; J: TRBJ2-7; CDR3: CASSFSSLYEQYF; DNA: TGCGCCAGCAGCTTTTCCAGCCTTTACGAGCAGTACTTC
V: TRBV6-4; D: TRBD1; size: .; J: TRBJ2-2; CDR3: CASRTGSDTGELFF; DNA: TGTGCCAGCAGGACAGGGTCGGACACCGGGGAGCTGTTTTTT
V: TRBV5-4; D: .; size: .; J: TRBJ2-3; CDR3: CASSLDQGRNTQYF; DNA: TGTGCCAGCAGCTTGGATCAGGGGCGAAATACGCAGTATTTT
V: TRBV5-6; D: .; size: .; J: TRBJ2-6; CDR3: CASSLVTGLSGANVLTF; DNA: TGTGCCAGCAGTTTGGTAACAGGTCTGTCTGGGGCCAACGTCCTGACTTTC
V: TRBV5-4; D: .; size: .; J: TRBJ2-1; CDR3: CASSRPTVEQFF; DNA: TGTGCCAGCAGCCGACCCACAGTTGAGCAGTTCTTC
V: TRBV7-9; D: .; size: .; J: TRBJ1-4; CDR3: CASSSPDWEKLFF; DNA: TGTGCCAGCAGCTCCCCGGACTGGGAAAAACTGTTTTTT
V: TRBV12-5; D: .; size: .; J: TRBJ2-2; CDR3: CASGLSGELFF; DNA: TGTGCTAGTGGTTTATCCGGGGAGCTGTTTTTT
V: TRBV5-4; D: .; size: .; J: TRBJ2-2; CDR3: CASSLIVAGELFF; DNA: TGTGCCAGCAGCTTGATAGTGGCCGGGGAGCTGTTTTTT
V: TRBV15; D: TRBD1; size: .; J: TRBJ2-5; CDR3: CATSQTGGETQYF; DNA: TGTGCCACCAGCCAGACAGGGGGAGAGACCCAGTACTTC
V: TRBV4-2; D: TRBD1; size: .; J: TRBJ2-7; CDR3: CASSHPGQGDEQYF; DNA: TGTGCCAGCAGCCATCCGGGACAGGGGGACGAGCAGTACTTC
V: TRBV28; D: .; size: .; J: TRBJ1-3; CDR3: CASSPMAGWDTLSGNTIYF; DNA: TGTGCCAGCAGTCCCATGGCCGGGTGGGACACTCTCTCTGGAAACACCATATATTTT
V: TRBV5-1; D: TRBD1; size: .; J: TRBJ2-3; CDR3: CASSFRDRAADTQYF; DNA: TGCGCCAGCAGTTTCCGGGACAGGGCTGCAGATACGCAGTATTTT
V: TRBV9; D: .; size: .; J: TRBJ1-1; CDR3: CASSVGEGGNTEAFF; DNA: TGTGCCAGCAGCGTAGGGGAGGGGGGGAACACTGAAGCTTTCTTT
V: TRBV9; D: TRBD1; size: .; J: TRBJ2-5; CDR3: CASSVVPQGVFQETQYF; DNA: TGTGCCAGCAGCGTAGTTCCCCAGGGGGTTTTCCAAGAGACCCAGTACTTC
V: TRBV19; D: TRBD1; size: once; J: TRBJ2-5; CDR3: CASSTTGNQETQYF; DNA: TGTGCCAGTAGTACGACAGGGAACCAAGAGACCCAGTACTTC
V: TRBV18; D: .; size: .; J: TRBJ2-1; CDR3: CASSPPSPETGDEQFF; DNA: TGTGCCAGCTCACCACCGAGTCCGGAGACGGGCGATGAGCAGTTCTTC
V: TRBV25-1; D: .; size: large; J: TRBJ2-7; CDR3: CASGPQGYEQYF; DNA: TGTGCCAGCGGCCCCCAGGGCTACGAGCAGTACTTC
V: TRBV6-1; D: .; size: .; J: TRBJ2-7; CDR3: CASSFADEQYF; DNA: TGTGCCAGCAGTTTTGCAGACGAGCAGTACTTC
V: TRBV1; D: .; size: .; J: TRBJ1-1; CDR3: CTSSPRSRLTEAFF; DNA: TGCACCAGCAGCCCCCGCTCGAGGCTCACTGAAGCTTTCTTT
V: TRBV5-4; D: .; size: .; J: TRBJ2-7; CDR3: CASSLSLDTTYEQYF; DNA: TGTGCCAGCAGCTTGTCCTTGGACACCACCTACGAGCAGTACTTC
V: TRBV7-3; D: TRBD1; size: .; J: TRBJ1-1; CDR3: CASSLTRTGRENTEAFF; DNA: TGTGCCAGCAGCTTAACCCGGACAGGGAGGGAGAACACTGAAGCTTTCTTT
V: TRBV28; D: .; size: .; J: TRBJ2-4; CDR3: CASSFDSPLAKNIQYF; DNA: TGTGCCAGCAGTTTTGACAGCCCTTTAGCCAAAAACATTCAGTACTTC
V: TRBV5-1; D: TRBD1; size: .; J: TRBJ2-7; CDR3: CASSYLQGDLGEQYF; DNA: TGCGCCAGCAGCTACTTACAGGGGGACCTGGGGGAGCAGTACTTC
V: TRBV7-3; D: TRBD2; size: .; J: TRBJ2-3; CDR3: CASSFSGGRDTQYF; DNA: TGTGCCAGCAGCTTTAGCGGGGGGCGGGATACGCAGTATTTT
V: TRBV7-6; D: TRBD1; size: .; J: TRBJ1-1; CDR3: CASSSFIQGTEAFF; DNA: TGTGCCAGCAGCTCCTTCATACAGGGGACTGAAGCTTTCTTT
V: TRBV11-1; D: TRBD1; size: .; J: TRBJ2-7; CDR3: CASSLMGQGIEQYF; DNA: TGTGCCAGCAGCTTAATGGGACAGGGGATTGAGCAGTACTTC
V: TRBV14; D: TRBD2; size: many; J: TRBJ2-1; CDR3: CASSQVGGGEQFF; DNA: TGTGCCAGCAGCCAAGTCGGGGGGGGTGAGCAGTTCTTC
V: TRBV14; D: TRBD2; size: .; J: TRBJ2-7; CDR3: CASSAAGLAFYEQYF; DNA: TGTGCCAGCAGCGCTGCGGGACTAGCTTTCTACGAGCAGTACTTC
V: TRBV5-4; D: TRBD2; size: .; J: TRBJ2-3; CDR3: CASSGRSGGTGDTQYF; DNA: TGTGCCAGCAGCGGCAGATCGGGGGGTACGGGAGATACGCAGTATTTT
V: TRBV14; D: TRBD2; size: .; J: TRBJ2-1; CDR3: CASSQGGGGAHNEQFF; DNA: TGTGCCAGCAGCCAAGGTGGCGGGGGGGCCCACAATGAGCAGTTCTTC
V: TRBV2; D: TRBD2; size: once; J: TRBJ2-2; CDR3: CASSDLAGAYGGELFF; DNA: TGTGCCAGCAGTGACCTAGCGGGGGCCTATGGCGGGGAGCTGTTTTTT